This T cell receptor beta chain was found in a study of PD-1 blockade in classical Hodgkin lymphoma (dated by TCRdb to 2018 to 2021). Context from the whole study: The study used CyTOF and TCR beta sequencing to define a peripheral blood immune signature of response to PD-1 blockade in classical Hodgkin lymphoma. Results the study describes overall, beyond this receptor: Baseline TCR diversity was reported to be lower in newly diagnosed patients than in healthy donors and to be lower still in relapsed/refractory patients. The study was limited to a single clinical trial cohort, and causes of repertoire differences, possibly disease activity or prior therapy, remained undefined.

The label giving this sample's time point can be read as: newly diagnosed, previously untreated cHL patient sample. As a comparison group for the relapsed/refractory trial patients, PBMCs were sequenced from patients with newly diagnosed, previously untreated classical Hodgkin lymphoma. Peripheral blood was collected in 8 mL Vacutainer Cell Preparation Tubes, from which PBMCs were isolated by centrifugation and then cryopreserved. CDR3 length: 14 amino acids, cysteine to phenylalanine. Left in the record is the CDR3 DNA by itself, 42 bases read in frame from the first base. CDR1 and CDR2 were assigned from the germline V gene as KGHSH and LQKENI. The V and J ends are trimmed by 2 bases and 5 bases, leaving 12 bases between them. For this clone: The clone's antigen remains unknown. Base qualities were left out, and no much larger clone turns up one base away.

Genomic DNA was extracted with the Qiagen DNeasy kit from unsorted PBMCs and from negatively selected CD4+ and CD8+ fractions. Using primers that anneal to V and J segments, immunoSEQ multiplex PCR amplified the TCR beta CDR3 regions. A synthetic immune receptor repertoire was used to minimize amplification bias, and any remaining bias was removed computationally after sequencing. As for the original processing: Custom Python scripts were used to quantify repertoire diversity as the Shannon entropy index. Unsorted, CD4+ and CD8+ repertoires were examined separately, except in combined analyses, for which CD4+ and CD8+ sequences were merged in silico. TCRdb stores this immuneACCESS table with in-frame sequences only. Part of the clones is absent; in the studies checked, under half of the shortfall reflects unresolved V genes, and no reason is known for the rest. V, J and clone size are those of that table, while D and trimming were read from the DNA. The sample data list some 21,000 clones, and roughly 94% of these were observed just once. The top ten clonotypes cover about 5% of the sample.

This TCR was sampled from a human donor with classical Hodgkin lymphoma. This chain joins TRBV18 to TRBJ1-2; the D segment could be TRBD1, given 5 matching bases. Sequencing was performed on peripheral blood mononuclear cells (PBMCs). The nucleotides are TGTGCCAGCTCACCAAATCAGGGAAGATATGGCTACACCTTC. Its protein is CASSPNQGRYGYTF.